This is a list of T cell receptor beta chains from one sample in a study of blood T cell repertoires in COVID-19. The data were produced by immunoSEQ multiplex PCR, yet TCRdb's version contains in-frame clones alone and is incomplete. The table includes a few hundred thousand clones, roughly 86% detected once. Sequenced input: peripheral blood. All receptors derive from a woman aged 45-59 years with acute or convalescent COVID-19. The CDR3 runs from the conserved cysteine through the conserved F or W. The D gene is left open where the match is weak. Size is omitted from some rows. Given values are once, few, many or a class for expanded clones.

TRBJ2-1,TRBD2,TRBV29-1,-,TGCAGCGTCGACGTTGGCCTAGCGGGAGTTGAGCAGTTCTTC,CSVDVGLAGVEQFF
TRBJ1-1,-,TRBV7-3,-,TGTGCCAGCAGCTTAGCAGGGGCAGACACTGAAGCTTTCTTT,CASSLAGADTEAFF
TRBJ2-6,-,TRBV3-1/TRBV3-2,-,TGTGCCAGCAGCCTCCAGGCAAACTCTGGGGCCAACGTCCTGACTTTC,CASSLQANSGANVLTF
TRBJ1-2,TRBD1,TRBV25-1,-,TGTGCCAGCAGTGCCGAACGGGGCACAGGGGAGCGGAGCTACACCTTC,CASSAERGTGERSYTF
TRBJ2-7,-,TRBV21-1,once,TGTGCCAGCAGTCCCTTCCCACAGGGGGAGACCTACGAGCAGTACTTC,CASSPFPQGETYEQYF
TRBJ2-2,TRBD2,TRBV4-2,-,TGTGCCAGCAGCCAAGTTCTGGGCCCACTAGCGGCGAACACCGGGGAGCTGTTTTTT,CASSQVLGPLAANTGELFF
TRBJ1-1,-,TRBV6-2/TRBV6-3,-,TGTGCCAGCAGTTACTCACGGACAGTCATGAACACTGAAGCTTTCTTT,CASSYSRTVMNTEAFF
TRBJ1-4,-,TRBV30,-,TGTGCCTGGGGGGTCCAGATTGAAAAACTGTTTTTT,CAWGVQIEKLFF
TRBJ2-3,-,TRBV6-5,-,TGTGCCAGCAGATTCTCGACAGCAGATACGCAGTATTTT,CASRFSTADTQYF
TRBJ2-5,TRBD2,TRBV7-2,-,TGTGCCAGCAGCTTAGCGCCCAGGGAGCGGGGGACCCAGTACTTC,CASSLAPRERGTQYF
TRBJ1-2,-,TRBV6-2/TRBV6-3,-,TGTGCCAGCAGTTACCGAGGTGCGAGTGGCTACACCTTC,CASSYRGASGYTF
TRBJ1-1,-,TRBV4-1,-,TGCGCCAGCAGCCAAACCGGGGTTTCGAACACTGAAGCTTTCTTT,CASSQTGVSNTEAFF
TRBJ1-2,TRBD1,TRBV7-2,once,TGTGCCAGCAGCCCACAGGGGGCCTATGGCTACACCTTC,CASSPQGAYGYTF
TRBJ2-1,TRBD2,TRBV11-2,-,TGTGCCACCCGGGGGCTAGCGGGAGTTCGGGCCAATGAGCAGTTCTTC,CATRGLAGVRANEQFF
TRBJ2-5,-,TRBV30,-,TGTGCCTGGAGGAGGCGCCAAGGACAGGCTTCAAGGGGGACTAGTTTCGAGACCCAGTACTTC,CAWRRRQGQASRGTSFETQYF